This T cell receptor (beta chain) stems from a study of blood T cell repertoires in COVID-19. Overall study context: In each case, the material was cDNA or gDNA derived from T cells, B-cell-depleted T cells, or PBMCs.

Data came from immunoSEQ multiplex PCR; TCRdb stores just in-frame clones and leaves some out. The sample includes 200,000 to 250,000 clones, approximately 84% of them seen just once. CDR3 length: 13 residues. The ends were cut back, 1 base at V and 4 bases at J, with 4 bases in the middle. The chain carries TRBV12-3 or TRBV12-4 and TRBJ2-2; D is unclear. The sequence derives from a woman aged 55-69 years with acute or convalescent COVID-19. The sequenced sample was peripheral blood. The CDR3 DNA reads TGTGCCAGCAGTTTAGTCAGCACCGGGGAGCTGTTTTTT. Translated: CASSLVSTGELFF.